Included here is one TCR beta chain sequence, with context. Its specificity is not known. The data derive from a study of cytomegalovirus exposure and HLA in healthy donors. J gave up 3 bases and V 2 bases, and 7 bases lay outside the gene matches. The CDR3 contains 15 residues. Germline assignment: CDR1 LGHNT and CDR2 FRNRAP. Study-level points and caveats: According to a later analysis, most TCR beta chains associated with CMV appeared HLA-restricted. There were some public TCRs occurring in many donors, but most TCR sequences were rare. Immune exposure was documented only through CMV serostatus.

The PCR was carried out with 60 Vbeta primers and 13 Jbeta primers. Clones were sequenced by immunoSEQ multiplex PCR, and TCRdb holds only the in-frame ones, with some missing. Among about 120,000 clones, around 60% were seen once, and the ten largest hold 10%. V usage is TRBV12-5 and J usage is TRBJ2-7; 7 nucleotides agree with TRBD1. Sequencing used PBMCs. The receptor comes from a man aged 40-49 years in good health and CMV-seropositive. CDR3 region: CASGLPSGQFYEQYF. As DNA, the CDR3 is TGTGCTAGTGGTTTGCCCTCGGGACAGTTCTACGAGCAGTACTTC.